This record covers a single T cell receptor (beta chain). Its cognate antigen is unknown. This record belongs to a study of graft-versus-host responses after intestinal transplantation. Study-wide context: The whole recipient group had anti-thymocyte globulin induction followed by tacrolimus and steroids for roughly three years.

Germline V gene sequence: CDR1 SGHNT, CDR2 YYREEE (reference sequence). The V and J ends lost 4 bases and 5 bases respectively, with 18 bases between them. The CDR3 covers 15 residues. General observations from the study: When patients had graft-donor T cell macrochimerism, their allografts held high graft-versus-host to host-versus-graft clonal ratios.

Libraries were prepared by immunoSEQ multiplex PCR; TCRdb keeps only in-frame clonotypes and omits some of them. The top ten clones hold roughly 4% of a sample with tens of thousands of clones, about 90% of them seen once. This rearrangement joins TRBV5-4 to TRBJ1-2, with D unclear. Sequenced here: unstimulated CD8+ T cells sorted from spleen or lymph node cells, sampled before transplant. This TCR came from a human donor who was the organ donor for an intestinal transplant. The CDR3 DNA sequence: TGTGCCAGCAGCCTGGCGTCCGGGAATAGGTATGGCTACACCTTC. Protein product: CASSLASGNRYGYTF.